The rows below give T cell receptor beta chains drawn from one sample of a study of OX40 agonist ivuxolimab in advanced cancers. The data were produced by immunoSEQ multiplex PCR, yet TCRdb's version contains in-frame clones alone and is incomplete. Here the sample spans about 100,000 clones, over 85% being singletons. Sequenced here: CD4+ or CD8+ T cells sorted from blood, sampled in a trial of the OX40 agonist ivuxolimab. Every receptor here comes from an adult with an advanced solid tumor such as melanoma, head and neck, liver or kidney cancer. CDR3s include the opening cysteine and the closing phenylalanine or tryptophan. D genes are given only for firm matches. Clone size is not always given. Where it is, it says once, few, many or a class for expanded clones.

j_gene: TRBJ2-7; d_gene: NA; abundance: NA; v_gene: TRBV7-2; CDR3nt: TGTGCCAGCAGCCCAGGACTTCTCTACGAGCAGTACTTC; CDR3aa: CASSPGLLYEQYF
j_gene: TRBJ1-6; d_gene: NA; abundance: NA; v_gene: TRBV9; CDR3nt: TGTGCCAGCAGCACACGGGACACACGGAATTCACCCCTCCACTTT; CDR3aa: CASSTRDTRNSPLHF
j_gene: TRBJ1-3; d_gene: NA; abundance: NA; v_gene: TRBV28; CDR3nt: TGTGCCAGCAGGGATTCTGACACCATATATTTT; CDR3aa: CASRDSDTIYF
j_gene: TRBJ1-2; d_gene: NA; abundance: NA; v_gene: TRBV28; CDR3nt: TGTGCCAGCAGTTTAGGGGGGGCCTCCGAGTCCGGCTACACCTTC; CDR3aa: CASSLGGASESGYTF
j_gene: TRBJ1-5; d_gene: NA; abundance: NA; v_gene: TRBV28; CDR3nt: TGTGCCAGCAGTTTATACCGGGTCCCCCGAGGCCTGGGTAATCAGCCCCAGCATTTT; CDR3aa: CASSLYRVPRGLGNQPQHF
j_gene: TRBJ2-7; d_gene: NA; abundance: few; v_gene: TRBV29-1; CDR3nt: TGCAGCGTTGAAGGCTACAGGGGACTCGAGCAGTACTTC; CDR3aa: CSVEGYRGLEQYF
j_gene: TRBJ1-1; d_gene: TRBD1; abundance: NA; v_gene: TRBV18; CDR3nt: TGTGCCAGCTCACCCGGGACAGGGGGTACTGAAGCTTTCTTT; CDR3aa: CASSPGTGGTEAFF
j_gene: TRBJ1-2; d_gene: NA; abundance: NA; v_gene: TRBV29-1; CDR3nt: TGCAGCGTTGAATTTAACTATGGCTACACCTTC; CDR3aa: CSVEFNYGYTF
j_gene: TRBJ2-3; d_gene: NA; abundance: NA; v_gene: TRBV19; CDR3nt: TGTGCCAGTAGTTGGGGCACAGATACGCAGTATTTT; CDR3aa: CASSWGTDTQYF
j_gene: TRBJ2-4; d_gene: NA; abundance: NA; v_gene: TRBV4-1; CDR3nt: TGCGCCAGCAGCCCGTCGACACTCGGCAAAAACATTCAGTACTTC; CDR3aa: CASSPSTLGKNIQYF
j_gene: TRBJ2-1; d_gene: TRBD2; abundance: NA; v_gene: TRBV28; CDR3nt: TGTGCCAGCAGCCTTGGGACTAGCTACAATGAGCAGTTCTTC; CDR3aa: CASSLGTSYNEQFF
j_gene: TRBJ2-7; d_gene: NA; abundance: NA; v_gene: TRBV7-2; CDR3nt: TGTGCCAGCAGCCCATACCTTGACAGTAAAGGTCAGTACTTC; CDR3aa: CASSPYLDSKGQYF
j_gene: TRBJ2-5; d_gene: TRBD1; abundance: NA; v_gene: TRBV29-1; CDR3nt: TGCAGCGTGAGTCCGGGACAGCCACAAGAGACCCAGTACTTC; CDR3aa: CSVSPGQPQETQYF
j_gene: TRBJ1-5; d_gene: TRBD1; abundance: NA; v_gene: TRBV30; CDR3nt: TGTGCCTGGGGGGACAGGGTGGATCAGCCCCAGCATTTT; CDR3aa: CAWGDRVDQPQHF
j_gene: TRBJ2-2; d_gene: TRBD1; abundance: NA; v_gene: TRBV6-5; CDR3nt: TGTGCCAGCAGTTACTCCTTCACAGGGGGTGGGGAGCTGTTTTTT; CDR3aa: CASSYSFTGGGELFF
j_gene: TRBJ1-3; d_gene: NA; abundance: NA; v_gene: TRBV28; CDR3nt: TGTGCCAGCAGGTGGGGGGTATCTGGAAACACCATATATTTT; CDR3aa: CASRWGVSGNTIYF
j_gene: TRBJ1-1; d_gene: NA; abundance: NA; v_gene: TRBV9; CDR3nt: TGTGCCAGCAGCGCCTCGACACTGAACACTGAAGCTTTCTTT; CDR3aa: CASSASTLNTEAFF
j_gene: TRBJ1-6; d_gene: NA; abundance: NA; v_gene: TRBV18; CDR3nt: TGTGCCAGCTCACCCAAGTCGACAGTCAGCTCCTATAATTCACCCCTCCACTTT; CDR3aa: CASSPKSTVSSYNSPLHF
j_gene: TRBJ1-5; d_gene: NA; abundance: NA; v_gene: TRBV2; CDR3nt: TGTGCCAGCAGTGACCGAGGTGAGAAGCCCCAGCATTTT; CDR3aa: CASSDRGEKPQHF
j_gene: TRBJ2-5; d_gene: NA; abundance: NA; v_gene: TRBV19; CDR3nt: TGTGCCACCCGAGGAACCGATCAAGAGACCCAGTACTTC; CDR3aa: CATRGTDQETQYF
j_gene: TRBJ1-6; d_gene: NA; abundance: NA; v_gene: TRBV5-1; CDR3nt: TGCGCCAGCAGCTTGGGCGCACTGACGAATTCACCCCTCCACTTT; CDR3aa: CASSLGALTNSPLHF